Below are 9 T cell receptor beta chains sequenced from a single sample in a study of cytomegalovirus exposure and HLA in healthy donors. 60 Vbeta and 13 Jbeta primers were used in PCR. Some clones are missing from TCRdb's copy, which holds only in-frame ones; the method was immunoSEQ multiplex PCR. The sample consists of roughly 100,000 clones, roughly three quarters of them appearing once. The sequenced sample consisted of PBMCs. The receptor source for this set is a man between 45 and 60 years old in good health and CMV-seropositive.

V gene TRBV25-1 combines with J gene TRBJ2-2, with 8 bases aligning to TRBD1. The CDR3 length is 15 residues. J gave up 7 bases and V 7 bases, and 11 bases lay outside the gene matches. Germline CDR1 reads MGHDK; CDR2 reads SYGVNS. CDR3 residues: CASTEIGQGGGELFF. Written as DNA, the CDR3 is TGTGCCAGCACCGAAATAGGACAGGGAGGCGGGGAGCTGTTTTTT.

This chain joins TRBV4-3 and TRBJ2-7; 7 bases map to TRBD1. The CDR3 runs 14 residues. V shed 0 bases and J 2 bases; nucleotides not matched to a gene: 1. Germline CDR1 reads LGHNA; CDR2 reads YSLEER. CDR3 coding DNA: TGCGCCAGCAGCCAAGATAGGGGGCCCTACGAGCAGTACTTC. It specifies CASSQDRGPYEQYF.

CDR3: CASSFGGGRALNEQFF. Here the CDR3 DNA reads TGTGCCAGCAGCTTTGGTGGCGGGAGGGCCTTGAATGAGCAGTTCTTC. The gene calls are TRBV7-2 and TRBJ2-1, with 9 bases fitting TRBD2. This CDR3 comprises 16 residues. Germline V CDR1 and CDR2: SGHTA, FQGNSA. V lost 3 bases and J lost 7; bases outside the gene matches: 10.

The chain is built from TRBV2 and TRBJ2-2; D is ambiguous. CDR3 size: 13 residues. Per the germline V gene, CDR1 is SNHLY and CDR2 is FYNNEI. Trimming shortened V by 5 bases and J by 1 base, and 5 bases separated the two germline ends. For the CDR3, the DNA is TGTGCCAGCAGTCTAGTGAACACCGGGGAGCTGTTTTTT. Amino acids: CASSLVNTGELFF. The variable domain in full, completed from reference TRBV2 and TRBJ2-2, reads EPEVTQTPSHQVTQMGQEVILRCVPISNHLYFYWYRQILGQKVEFLVSFYNNEISEKSEIFDDQFSVERPDGSNFTLKIRSTKLEDSAMYFCASSLVNTGELFFGEGSRLTVL.

This sequence joins TRBV28 and TRBJ1-5, with 9 bases aligning to TRBD1. The CDR3 has 15 amino acids. V dropped 6 bases and J dropped 4; count of bases not matched to a gene: 7. Looked up from germline, CDR1 is MDHEN and CDR2 is SYDVKM. This CDR3 is CASREQGARNQPQHF. CDR3 in DNA: TGTGCCAGCAGAGAACAGGGGGCTAGGAATCAGCCCCAGCATTTT.

The CDR3 DNA sequence: TGTGCCAGCACCGATCCACTAGCGGGAGGGATCAATGAGCAGTTCTTC. Translated: CASTDPLAGGINEQFF. V usage is TRBV6-6 and J usage is TRBJ2-1; 13 bases are a match to TRBD2. CDR1 and CDR2 from the germline V gene are MNHNY and SVGAGI (reference sequence). V lost 7 bases to trimming and J lost 6 bases; unmatched junction nucleotides: 9. The CDR3 extends over 16 amino acids.

The chain combines TRBV11-2 with TRBJ1-3, with D possibly being TRBD1 (5 bases). Trimming removed 4 bases at V and 1 base at J, with 11 bases between. CDR3 size: 15 residues. The germline gives CDR1 SGHAT, CDR2 FQNNGV. CDR3 nucleotides: TGTGCCAGCAGCTCCGAGGGGAGGTCTGGAAACACCATATATTTT. Amino acids: CASSSEGRSGNTIYF.

The chain couples TRBV5-1 to TRBJ2-7; TRBD1 might be the D (5 bases). V was trimmed by 5 bases and J by 2 bases, leaving 14 bases between them. Germline V gene lookup returns CDR1 SGHRS and CDR2 YFSETQ. The CDR3 spans 14 residues. The CDR3 DNA reads as TGCGCCAGCAGTCATACCCAGGGTGCCTACGAGCAGTACTTC. Amino acid sequence: CASSHTQGAYEQYF.

The genes are TRBV7-2 and TRBJ1-2; TRBD1 is a possible D gene (6 bases). Germline loops: CDR1 SGHTA, CDR2 FQGNSA. The CDR3 sequence is 13 residues long. With 2 bases removed from V and 4 bases from J, the gap between germline ends came to 8 bases. This CDR3 reads CASSLTGTYGYTF. CDR3 bases: TGTGCCAGCAGCTTAACAGGGACCTATGGCTACACCTTC.